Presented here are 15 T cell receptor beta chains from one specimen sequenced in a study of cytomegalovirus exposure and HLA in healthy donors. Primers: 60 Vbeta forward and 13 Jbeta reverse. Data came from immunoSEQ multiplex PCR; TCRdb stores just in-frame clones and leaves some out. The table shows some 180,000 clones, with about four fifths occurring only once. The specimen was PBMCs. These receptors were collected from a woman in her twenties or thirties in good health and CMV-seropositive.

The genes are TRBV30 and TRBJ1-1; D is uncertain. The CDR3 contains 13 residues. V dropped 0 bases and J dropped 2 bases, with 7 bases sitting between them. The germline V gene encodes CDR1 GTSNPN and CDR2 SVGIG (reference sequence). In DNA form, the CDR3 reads TGTGCCTGGAGTGTAGTCAGAAACACTGAAGCTTTCTTT. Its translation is CAWSVVRNTEAFF.

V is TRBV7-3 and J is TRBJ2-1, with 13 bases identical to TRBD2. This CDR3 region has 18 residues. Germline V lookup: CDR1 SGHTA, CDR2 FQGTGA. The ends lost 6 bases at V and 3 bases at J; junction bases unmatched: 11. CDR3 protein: CASSLGLAGASIYNEQFF. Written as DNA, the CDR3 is TGTGCCAGCAGTCTTGGACTAGCGGGGGCCTCTATCTACAATGAGCAGTTCTTC.

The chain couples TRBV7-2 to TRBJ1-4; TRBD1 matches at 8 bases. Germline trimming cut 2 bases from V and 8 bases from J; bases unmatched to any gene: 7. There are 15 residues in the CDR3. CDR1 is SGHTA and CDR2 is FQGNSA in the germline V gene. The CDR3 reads CASSLRRQGREKLFF. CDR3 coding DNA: TGTGCCAGCAGCTTAAGGAGACAGGGGCGAGAAAAACTGTTTTTT. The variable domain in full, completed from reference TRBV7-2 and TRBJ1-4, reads GAGVSQSPSNKVTEKGKDVELRCDPISGHTALYWYRQSLGQGLEFLIYFQGNSAPDKSGLPSDRFSAERTGGSVSTLTIQRTQQEDSAVYLCASSLRRQGREKLFFGSGTQLSVL.

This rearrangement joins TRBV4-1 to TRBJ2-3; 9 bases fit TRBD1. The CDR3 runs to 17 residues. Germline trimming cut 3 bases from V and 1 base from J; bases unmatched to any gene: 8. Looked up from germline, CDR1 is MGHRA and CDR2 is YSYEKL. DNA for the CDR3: TGCGCCAGCAGCCATCCGAGGGGGGACAGGGGCACAGATACGCAGTATTTT. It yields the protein CASSHPRGDRGTDTQYF.

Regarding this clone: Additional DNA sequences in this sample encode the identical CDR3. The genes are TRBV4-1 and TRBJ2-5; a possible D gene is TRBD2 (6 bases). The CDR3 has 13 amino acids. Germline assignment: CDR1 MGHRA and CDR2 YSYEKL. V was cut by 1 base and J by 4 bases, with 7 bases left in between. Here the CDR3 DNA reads TGCGCCAGCAGCCAAGGACTAGTAGAGACCCAGTACTTC. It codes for CASSQGLVETQYF.

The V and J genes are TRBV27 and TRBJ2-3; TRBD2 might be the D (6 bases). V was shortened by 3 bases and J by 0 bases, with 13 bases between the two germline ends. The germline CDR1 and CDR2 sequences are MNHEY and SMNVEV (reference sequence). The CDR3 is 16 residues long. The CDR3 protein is CASSLRGDTSTDTQYF. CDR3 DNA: TGTGCCAGCAGTTTGCGGGGAGACACTAGCACAGATACGCAGTATTTT.

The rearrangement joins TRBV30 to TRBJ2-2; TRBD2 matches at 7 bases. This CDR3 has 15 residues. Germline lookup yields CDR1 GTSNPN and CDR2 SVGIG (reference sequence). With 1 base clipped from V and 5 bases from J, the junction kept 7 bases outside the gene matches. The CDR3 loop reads CAWSGKAGSTGELFF. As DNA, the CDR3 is TGTGCCTGGAGTGGAAAAGCGGGATCTACCGGGGAGCTGTTTTTT.

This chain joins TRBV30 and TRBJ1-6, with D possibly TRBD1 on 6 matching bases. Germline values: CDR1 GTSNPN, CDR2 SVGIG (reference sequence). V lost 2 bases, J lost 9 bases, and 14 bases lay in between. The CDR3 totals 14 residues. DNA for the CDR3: TGTGCCTGGAGTTTGGGGGCTGATAGTTCACCCCTCCACTTT. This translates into CAWSLGADSSPLHF.

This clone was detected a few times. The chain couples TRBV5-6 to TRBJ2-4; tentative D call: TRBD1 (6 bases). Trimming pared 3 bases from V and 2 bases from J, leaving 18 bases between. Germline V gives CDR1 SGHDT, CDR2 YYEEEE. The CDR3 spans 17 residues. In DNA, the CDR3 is TGTGCCAGCAGCTCCTTAGCCGAAGGGGGAACCAAAAACATTCAGTACTTC. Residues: CASSSLAEGGTKNIQYF.

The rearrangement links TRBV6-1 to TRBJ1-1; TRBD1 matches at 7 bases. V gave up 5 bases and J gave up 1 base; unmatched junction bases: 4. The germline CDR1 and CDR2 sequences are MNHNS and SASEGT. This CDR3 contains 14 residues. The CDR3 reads CASSLSGGNTEAFF. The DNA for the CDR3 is TGTGCCAGCAGTTTGTCAGGGGGGAACACTGAAGCTTTCTTT.

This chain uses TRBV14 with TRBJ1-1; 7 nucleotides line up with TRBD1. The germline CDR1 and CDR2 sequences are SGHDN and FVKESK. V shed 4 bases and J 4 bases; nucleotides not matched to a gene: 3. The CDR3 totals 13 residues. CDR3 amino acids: CASSLTGATEAFF. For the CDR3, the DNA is TGTGCCAGCAGCCTAACAGGGGCCACTGAAGCTTTCTTT.

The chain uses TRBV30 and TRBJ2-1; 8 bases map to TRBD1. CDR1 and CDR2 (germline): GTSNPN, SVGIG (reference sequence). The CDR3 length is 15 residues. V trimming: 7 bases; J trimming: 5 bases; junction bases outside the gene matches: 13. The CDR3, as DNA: TGTGCCTCCGCCCCAGGGGGCGGGTTGGACAATGAGCAGTTCTTC. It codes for CASAPGGGLDNEQFF.

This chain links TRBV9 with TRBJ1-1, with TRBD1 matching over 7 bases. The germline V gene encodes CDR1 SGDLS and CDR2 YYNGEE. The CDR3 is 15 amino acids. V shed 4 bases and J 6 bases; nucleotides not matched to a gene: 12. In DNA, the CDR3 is TGTGCCAGCAGCTTCCTAGGGGGCAGTGGCGCTGAAGCTTTCTTT. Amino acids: CASSFLGGSGAEAFF.

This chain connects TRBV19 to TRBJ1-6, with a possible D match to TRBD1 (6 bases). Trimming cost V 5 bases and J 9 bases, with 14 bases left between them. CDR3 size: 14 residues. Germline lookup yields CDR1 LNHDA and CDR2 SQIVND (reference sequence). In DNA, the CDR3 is TGTGCCAGTAGTCGGGCAGGGGATGGTTCACCCCTCCACTTT. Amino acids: CASSRAGDGSPLHF.

The CDR3 nucleotides read TGCGCCAGCAGCCAAAACCCGGACACGATATATGAGCAGTTCTTC. This encodes CASSQNPDTIYEQFF. The chain recombines TRBV4-1 with TRBJ2-1, with D tentatively TRBD1 (5 bases). The ends were cut back, 2 bases at V and 8 bases at J, with 16 bases in the middle. The CDR3 consists of 15 residues. Germline V gene lookup returns CDR1 MGHRA and CDR2 YSYEKL.